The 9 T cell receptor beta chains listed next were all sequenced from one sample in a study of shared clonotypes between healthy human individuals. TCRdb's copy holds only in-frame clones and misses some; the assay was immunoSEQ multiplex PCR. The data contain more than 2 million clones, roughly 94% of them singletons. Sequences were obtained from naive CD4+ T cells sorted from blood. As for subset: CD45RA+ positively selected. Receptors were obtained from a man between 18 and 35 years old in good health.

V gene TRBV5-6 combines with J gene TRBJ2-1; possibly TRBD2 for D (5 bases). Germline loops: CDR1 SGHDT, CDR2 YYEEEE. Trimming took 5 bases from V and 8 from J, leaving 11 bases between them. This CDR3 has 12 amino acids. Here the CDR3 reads CASRGGLYEQFF. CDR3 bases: TGTGCCAGCAGAGGTGGACTTTATGAGCAGTTCTTC.

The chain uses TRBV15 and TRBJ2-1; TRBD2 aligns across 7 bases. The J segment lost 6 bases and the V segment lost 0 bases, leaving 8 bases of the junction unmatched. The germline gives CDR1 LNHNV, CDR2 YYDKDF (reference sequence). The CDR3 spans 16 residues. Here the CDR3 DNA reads TGTGCCACCAGCAGAGATCTGGCGGGAGTTGGCAATGAGCAGTTCTTC. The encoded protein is CATSRDLAGVGNEQFF.

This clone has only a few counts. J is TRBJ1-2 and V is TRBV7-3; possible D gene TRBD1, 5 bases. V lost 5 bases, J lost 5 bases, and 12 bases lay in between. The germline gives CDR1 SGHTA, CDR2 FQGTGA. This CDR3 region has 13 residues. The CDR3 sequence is CASSAQGGYGYTF. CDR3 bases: TGTGCCAGCAGCGCGCAGGGAGGGTATGGCTACACCTTC.

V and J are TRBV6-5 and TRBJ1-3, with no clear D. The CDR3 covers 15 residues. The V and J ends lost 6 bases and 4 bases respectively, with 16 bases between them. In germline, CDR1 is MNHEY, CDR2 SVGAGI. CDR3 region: CASSTTTHSGNTIYF. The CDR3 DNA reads TGTGCCAGCAGCACCACGACCCATTCCGGAAACACCATATATTTT.

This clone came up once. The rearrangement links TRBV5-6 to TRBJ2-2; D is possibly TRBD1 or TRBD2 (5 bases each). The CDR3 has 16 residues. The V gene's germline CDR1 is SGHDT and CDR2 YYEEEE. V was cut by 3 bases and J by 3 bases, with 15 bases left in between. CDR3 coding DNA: TGTGCCAGCAGCTCCCCAGGGAGACCTTACACCGGGGAGCTGTTTTTT. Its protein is CASSSPGRPYTGELFF.

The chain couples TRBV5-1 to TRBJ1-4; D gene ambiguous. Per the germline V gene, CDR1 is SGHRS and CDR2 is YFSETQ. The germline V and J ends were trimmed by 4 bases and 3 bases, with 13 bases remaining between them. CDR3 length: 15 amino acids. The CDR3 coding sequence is TGCGCCAGCAGCCTGGCGGGGTCCCCTAATGAAAAACTGTTTTTT. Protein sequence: CASSLAGSPNEKLFF.

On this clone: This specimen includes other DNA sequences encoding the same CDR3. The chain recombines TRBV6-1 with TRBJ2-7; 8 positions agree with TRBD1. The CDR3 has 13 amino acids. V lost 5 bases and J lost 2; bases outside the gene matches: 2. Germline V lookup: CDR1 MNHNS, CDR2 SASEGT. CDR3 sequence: CASSRTGTYEQYF. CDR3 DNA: TGTGCCAGCAGTCGGACAGGGACCTACGAGCAGTACTTC.

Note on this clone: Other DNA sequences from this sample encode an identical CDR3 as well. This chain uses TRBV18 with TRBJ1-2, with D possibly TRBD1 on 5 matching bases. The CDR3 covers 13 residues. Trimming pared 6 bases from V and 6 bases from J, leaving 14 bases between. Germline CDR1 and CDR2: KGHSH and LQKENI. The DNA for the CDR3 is TGTGCCAGCTCGCCAACCGGGACGGATGGCTACACCTTC. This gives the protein CASSPTGTDGYTF.

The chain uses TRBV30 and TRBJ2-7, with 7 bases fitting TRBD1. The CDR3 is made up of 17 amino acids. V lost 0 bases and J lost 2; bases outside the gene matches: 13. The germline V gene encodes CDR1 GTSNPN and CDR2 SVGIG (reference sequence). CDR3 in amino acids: CAWSVVERTGLPYEQYF. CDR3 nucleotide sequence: TGTGCCTGGAGTGTAGTCGAACGGACAGGACTTCCCTACGAGCAGTACTTC.